This T cell receptor (beta chain) was recovered during a study of human T cells and chemical hapten exposure. The wider study: Small pooled library volume differences chiefly drove per-sample TCR yield variation.

Germline CDR1 SGHDT, CDR2 YYEEEE. The CDR3 extends over 16 amino acids. The V segment lost 7 bases and the J segment 6 bases; nucleotides outside the gene matches: 14. The authors' total RNA extraction used unfractionated whole blood. Individual cDNA molecules each carried unique molecular identifiers attached by the library. TCRdb re-called the 5' RACE reads with MiXCR, one entry per CDR3 protein. The sample holds 95,000 to 120,000 distinct CDR3 sequences; roughly 18% are singletons and the top ten take 2.5% to 3%. The receptor was derived from a human donor in good health. V gene TRBV5-6 combines with J gene TRBJ2-1, with 9 bases identical to TRBD2. The CDR3 bases are TGTGCCAGCGGCCGCGGCGGGAGGGCCGTTCCCAATGAGCAGTTCTTC. This encodes CASGRGGRAVPNEQFF.